This TCR beta chain originates from a study of T cells in Graves' hyperthyroidism and ophthalmopathy. Findings and limits, study-wide: From stable hyperthyroidism, ophthalmopathy was separated by a 13 V-J model.

Patients counted as stable if ophthalmopathy did not develop within 18 months. For the diagnoses, clinical symptoms, serum thyroxine and TRAb, thyroid ultrasound and orbital computed tomography were used. The source of the PBMCs was roughly 10 ml of fresh peripheral blood. RNA transcripts yielded amplified TCR beta CDR3 regions. The HTBI primer set served for first-round RT-PCR of the TCR CDR3. MiXCR, run by TCRdb on the multiplex PCR reads, gives a single entry per CDR3 protein. In the table there are over 700,000 distinct CDR3 sequences, around a third of which are singletons. Germline V CDR1 and CDR2: MNHEY, SVGAGI. The ends were cut back, 5 bases at V and 6 bases at J, with 13 bases in the middle. The CDR3 sequence is 13 residues long. This clonotype has a count of ten or more. Antigen unknown.

The receptor was derived from a woman in her forties with Graves' hyperthyroidism. V and J are TRBV6-5 and TRBJ1-2; a possible D gene is TRBD1 (5 bases). The material sequenced was blood. The CDR3 sequence: CASSKDTGHGYTF. In DNA form, the CDR3 reads TGTGCCAGCAGTAAGGACACCGGTCATGGCTACACCTTC.